This is a list of T cell receptor beta chains from one sample in a study of human T cells and chemical hapten exposure. TCRdb re-analysed the RACE reads in MiXCR, keeping a single row per CDR3 protein. The data contain roughly 74,000 distinct CDR3 sequences, approximately 35% of them singletons. Material: whole blood, obtained in connection with sensitization to the hapten diphenylcyclopropenone (DPC). The receptors were sampled from a man in his forties with alopecia areata. Some clones in this sample may be carry-over from other donors' samples. CDR3s include the opening cysteine and the closing phenylalanine or tryptophan.

v_gene,j_gene,CDR3aa
TRBV12-3/TRBV12-4,TRBJ2-6,CASRANQGSGANVLTF
TRBV5-1,TRBJ2-7,CASSLRGYEQYF
TRBV5-6,TRBJ2-7,CASSSTSVGVGEQYF
TRBV7-2,TRBJ2-3,CASTRSFGEDTQYF
TRBV28,TRBJ2-5,CASSYLGGSGETQYF
TRBV7-2,TRBJ2-7,CASSRGLADEQYF
TRBV25-1,TRBJ1-6,CASNVGNSPLHF
TRBV6-5,TRBJ2-2,CASSYGLAGVAGELFF
TRBV20-1,TRBJ2-2,CSARESDRGVLTGELFF
TRBV12-3/TRBV12-4,TRBJ2-7,CASSFGHKEQYF
TRBV12-3/TRBV12-4,TRBJ2-7,CASTETGVTYEQYF
TRBV11-1,TRBJ2-1,CASSRDRVSYNEQFF
TRBV27,TRBJ1-4,CASTKGQGNGPSNEKLFF
TRBV10-1,TRBJ2-2,CASSSSTLGLGTRNTGELFF
TRBV6-5,TRBJ2-7,CATRPQGTYEQYF
TRBV12-3/TRBV12-4,TRBJ2-1,CASTQTSGATIYNEQFF
TRBV28,TRBJ2-7,CASSPTTVGTAYEQYF
TRBV4-2,TRBJ1-4,CASSQDVLWQGRHEKLFF
TRBV18,TRBJ1-1,CASSPRDRGVKTEAFF
TRBV5-1,TRBJ2-1,CASTTSGDTYNEQFF
TRBV12-3/TRBV12-4,TRBJ2-7,CASSGQGSSYEQYF
TRBV4-1,TRBJ2-2,CASSQSGQLNTGELFF
TRBV20-1,TRBJ1-5,CSARSTTGTQPQHF
TRBV20-1,TRBJ2-7,CSARMTSSYEQYF
TRBV10-1,TRBJ2-2,CASSKVTANTGELFF
TRBV13,TRBJ1-1,CASRGFDTETFF
TRBV28,TRBJ2-3,CASSEDMFLGDTQYF
TRBV29-1,TRBJ2-3,CSVLAGRADTQYF
TRBV5-1,TRBJ2-3,CASSQRDRATAGAGTDTQYF
TRBV6-6,TRBJ2-7,CASSYEGLYEQYF
TRBV5-1,TRBJ2-7,CASSFGTPPYEQYF
TRBV20-1,TRBJ1-1,CSARAGGYNTEAFF
TRBV25-1,TRBJ2-7,CASSKTASYEQYF
TRBV5-4,TRBJ2-7,CASSAGSGGYEQYF
TRBV24-1,TRBJ2-3,CATSDPSGTGTDTQYF
TRBV12-3/TRBV12-4,TRBJ2-3,CASSQVYGGRVTDTQYF
TRBV28,TRBJ1-1,CASSLVGGWTEAFF
TRBV28,TRBJ2-1,CASSTVYNEQFF
TRBV28,TRBJ1-3,CASRRRHSGNTIYF
TRBV2,TRBJ2-1,CASNVAGNEQFF
TRBV2,TRBJ2-3,CASSGVGQDTQYF
TRBV7-6,TRBJ2-2,CASSAQNTGELFF
TRBV28,TRBJ1-2,CASRGDHLGGSGAKNYGYTF
TRBV20-1,TRBJ2-1,CSATPLRGRASNEQFF
TRBV5-1,TRBJ1-1,CASSNGQASTFF
TRBV7-2,TRBJ2-7,CASSLGRVFPYEQYF